These 7 T cell receptor beta chains were sequenced from one sample in a study of regulatory T cells in long-lasting Graves disease. Investigators prepared the TCR beta libraries by applying iRepertoire HTBI primers and Arm-PCR of CDR3 regions. TCRdb reanalysed the multiplex PCR reads using MiXCR and keeps one entry per CDR3 protein. Of over 500,000 distinct CDR3 sequences in the sample, around 16% were seen once. This sample's time point: newly diagnosed GD, antithyroid drugs for less than 3 months. Extracted PBMC RNA gave rise to the TCR library. In addition, the sample was reused for a study of T cells in Graves' hyperthyroidism and ophthalmopathy.

The sequencing here drew on peripheral blood mononuclear cells (PBMCs), taken at new diagnosis, from a patient treated with antithyroid drugs. The receptors come from a man aged 18-30 years with Graves disease.

The chain carries TRBV7-3 and TRBJ2-5, with 11 positions matching TRBD2. V gave up 5 bases and J gave up 0 bases; unmatched junction bases: 8. CDR1 and CDR2 (germline): SGHTA, FQGTGA. This CDR3 contains 17 residues. Here the CDR3 DNA reads TGTGCCAGCAGCCGGGCCCCGACTAGCGGGAACCAAGAGACCCAGTACTTC. It is translated as CASSRAPTSGNQETQYF.

At least ten counts were recorded for this clonotype. The chain carries TRBV3-1 and TRBJ2-1, with 11 bases matching TRBD2. The ends lost 4 bases at V and 0 bases at J; junction bases unmatched: 14. The length of the CDR3 is 20 residues. Germline assignment: CDR1 LGHDT and CDR2 YNNKEL (reference sequence). CDR3 in amino acids: CASSPRLAGIDLSSYNEQFF. The CDR3 DNA sequence: TGTGCCAGCAGCCCGAGACTAGCGGGGATAGATTTGAGCTCCTACAATGAGCAGTTCTTC.

This clonotype was observed many times. This chain joins TRBV27 and TRBJ1-4, with D possibly being TRBD1 (5 bases). Per germline, CDR1 MNHEY and CDR2 SMNVEV (reference sequence). V shed 3 bases and J shed 7 bases, with 18 bases lying between them. The CDR3 is made up of 16 amino acids. CDR3 amino acids: CASSLKGLEPSEKLFF. The DNA of the CDR3 is TGTGCCAGCAGTTTGAAGGGGCTCGAACCTAGTGAAAAACTGTTTTTT.

This clonotype has a handful of counts. A much larger clone lies one base from this, so it may be a read error. This chain connects TRBV28 to TRBJ2-7; D possibly corresponds to TRBD1 (5 bases). CDR1 is MDHEN, CDR2 SYDVKM, per germline. The CDR3 runs 14 residues. The CDR3 bases are TGTGCCAGCATCCTAGGGGTCAGGTCGTACGGGCAGTACTTC. Translation gives CASILGVRSYGQYF. Combining the CDR3 with reference TRBV28 and TRBJ2-7 gives the whole variable domain DVKVTQSSRYLVKRTGEKVFLECVQDMDHENMFWYRQDPGLGLRLIYFSYDVKMKEKGDIPEGYSVSREKKERFSLILESASTNQTSMYLCASILGVRSYGQYFGPGTRLTVT.

This chain joins TRBV7-9 and TRBJ2-5; D not certain. This CDR3 is built from 13 residues. Germline V gene lookup returns CDR1 SEHNR and CDR2 FQNEAQ (reference sequence). Between the trimmed V and J ends, which lost 5 bases and 3 bases, there was a span of 10 bases. The CDR3 here is CASSPTAEETQYF. The CDR3 DNA is TGTGCCAGCAGCCCAACGGCAGAAGAGACCCAGTACTTC.

This rearrangement joins TRBV3-1 to TRBJ2-3, with D tentatively TRBD2 (6 bases). CDR1 and CDR2 (germline): LGHDT, YNNKEL (reference sequence). V was trimmed by 1 base and J by 6 bases, leaving 11 bases between them. The CDR3 contains 14 residues. The CDR3 DNA reads TGTGCCAGCAGCCAAGGGACTAACCCGGATACGCAGTATTTT. It codes for CASSQGTNPDTQYF.

This chain connects TRBV15 to TRBJ1-5; D possibly corresponds to TRBD1 (5 bases). Germline V gene lookup returns CDR1 LNHNV and CDR2 YYDKDF (reference sequence). With 3 bases removed from V and 5 bases from J, the gap between germline ends came to 14 bases. This CDR3 is 15 amino acids long. The CDR3 loop is CATSSYDSGDQPQHF. CDR3 DNA sequence: TGTGCCACCAGCAGTTACGACAGCGGCGATCAGCCCCAGCATTTT. Together with reference TRBV15 and TRBJ1-5, the CDR3 gives the full variable domain: DAMVIQNPRYQVTQFGKPVTLSCSQTLNHNVMYWYQQKSSQAPKLLFHYYDKDFNNEADTPDNFQSRRPNTSFCFLDIRSPGLGDTAMYLCATSSYDSGDQPQHFGDGTRLSIL.